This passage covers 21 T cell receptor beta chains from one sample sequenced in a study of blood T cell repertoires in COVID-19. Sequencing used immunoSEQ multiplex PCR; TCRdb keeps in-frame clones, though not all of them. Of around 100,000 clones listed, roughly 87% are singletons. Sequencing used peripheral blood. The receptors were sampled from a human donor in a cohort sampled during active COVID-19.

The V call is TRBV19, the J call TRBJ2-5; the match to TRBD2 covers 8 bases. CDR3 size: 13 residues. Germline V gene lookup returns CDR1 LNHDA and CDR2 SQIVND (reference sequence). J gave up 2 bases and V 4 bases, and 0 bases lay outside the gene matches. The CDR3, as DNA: TGTGCCAGTAGTAGACTAGCGCAAGAGACCCAGTACTTC. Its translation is CASSRLAQETQYF.

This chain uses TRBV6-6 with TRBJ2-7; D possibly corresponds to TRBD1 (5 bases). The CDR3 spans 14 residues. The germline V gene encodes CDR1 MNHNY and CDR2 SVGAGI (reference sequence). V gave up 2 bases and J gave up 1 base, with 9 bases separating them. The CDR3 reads CASSYGDSSYEQYF. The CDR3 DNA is TGTGCCAGCAGTTACGGCGACAGTTCCTACGAGCAGTACTTC.

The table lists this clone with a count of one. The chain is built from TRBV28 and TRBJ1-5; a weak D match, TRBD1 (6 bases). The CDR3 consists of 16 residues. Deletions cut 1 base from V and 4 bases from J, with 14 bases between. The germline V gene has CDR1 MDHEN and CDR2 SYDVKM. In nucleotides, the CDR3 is TGTGCCAGCAGTTTATCCGAACAGGGCTGGAATCAGCCCCAGCATTTT. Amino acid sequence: CASSLSEQGWNQPQHF. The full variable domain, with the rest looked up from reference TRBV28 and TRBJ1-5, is DVKVTQSSRYLVKRTGEKVFLECVQDMDHENMFWYRQDPGLGLRLIYFSYDVKMKEKGDIPEGYSVSREKKERFSLILESASTNQTSMYLCASSLSEQGWNQPQHFGDGTRLSIL.

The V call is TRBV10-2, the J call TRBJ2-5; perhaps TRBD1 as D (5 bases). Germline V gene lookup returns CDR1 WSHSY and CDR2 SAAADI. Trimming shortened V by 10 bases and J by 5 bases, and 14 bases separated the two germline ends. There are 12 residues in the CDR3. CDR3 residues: CATEDSLETQYF. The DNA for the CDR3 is TGCGCCACAGAAGACAGTCTGGAGACCCAGTACTTC.

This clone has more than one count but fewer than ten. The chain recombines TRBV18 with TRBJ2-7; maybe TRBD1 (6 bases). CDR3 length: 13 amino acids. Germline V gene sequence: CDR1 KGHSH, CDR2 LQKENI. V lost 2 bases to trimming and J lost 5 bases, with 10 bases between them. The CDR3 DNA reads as TGTGCCAGCTCACCAGGGGGCATCCACGAGCAGTACTTC. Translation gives CASSPGGIHEQYF.

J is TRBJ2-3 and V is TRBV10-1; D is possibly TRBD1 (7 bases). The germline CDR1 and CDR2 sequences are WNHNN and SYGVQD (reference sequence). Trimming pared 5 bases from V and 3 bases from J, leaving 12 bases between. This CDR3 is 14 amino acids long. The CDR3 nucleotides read TGCGCCAGCAGTCGCAGGGGGGAAACAGATACGCAGTATTTT. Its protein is CASSRRGETDTQYF.

CDR3 sequence: CASSPLSGSTNEQFF. CDR3 DNA sequence: TGTGCCAGCAGTCCCCTAAGCGGGAGCACCAATGAGCAGTTCTTC. This chain joins TRBV28 and TRBJ2-1; 8 bases line up with TRBD2. The germline gives CDR1 MDHEN, CDR2 SYDVKM. With 5 bases clipped from V and 6 bases from J, the junction kept 9 bases outside the gene matches. The CDR3 spans 15 residues.

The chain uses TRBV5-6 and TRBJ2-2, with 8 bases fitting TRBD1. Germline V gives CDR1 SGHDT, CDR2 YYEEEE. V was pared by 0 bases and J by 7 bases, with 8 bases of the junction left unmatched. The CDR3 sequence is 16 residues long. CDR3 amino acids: CASSLAAGGKIGELFF. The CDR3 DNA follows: TGTGCCAGCAGCTTGGCGGCAGGGGGCAAGATCGGGGAGCTGTTTTTT.

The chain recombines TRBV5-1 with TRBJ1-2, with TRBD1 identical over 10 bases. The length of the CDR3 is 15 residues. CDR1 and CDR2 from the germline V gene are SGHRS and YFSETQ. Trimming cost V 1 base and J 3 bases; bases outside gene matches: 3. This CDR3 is CASSLPTGGDYGYTF. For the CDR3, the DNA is TGCGCCAGCAGCTTGCCGACAGGGGGCGACTATGGCTACACCTTC.

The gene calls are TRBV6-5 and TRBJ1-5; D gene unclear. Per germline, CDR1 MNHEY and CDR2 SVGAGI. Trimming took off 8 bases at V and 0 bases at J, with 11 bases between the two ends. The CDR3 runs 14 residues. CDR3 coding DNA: TGTGCCAGCTTCTCGACACTTAGCAATCAGCCCCAGCATTTT. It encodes CASFSTLSNQPQHF.

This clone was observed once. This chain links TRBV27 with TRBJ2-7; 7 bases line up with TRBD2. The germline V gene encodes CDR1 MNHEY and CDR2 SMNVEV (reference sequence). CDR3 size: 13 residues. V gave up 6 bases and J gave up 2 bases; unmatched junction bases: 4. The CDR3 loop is CASRHRGAYEQYF. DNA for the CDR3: TGTGCCAGCAGGCACCGGGGGGCCTACGAGCAGTACTTC.

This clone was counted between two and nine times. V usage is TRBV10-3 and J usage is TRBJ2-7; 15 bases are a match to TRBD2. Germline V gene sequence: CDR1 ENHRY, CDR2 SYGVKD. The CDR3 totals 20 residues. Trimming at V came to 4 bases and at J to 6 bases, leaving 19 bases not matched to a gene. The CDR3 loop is CAISGPTAGTSGRLSLEQYF. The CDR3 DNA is TGTGCCATCAGTGGCCCTACGGCCGGGACTAGCGGGAGGTTATCCCTCGAGCAGTACTTC.

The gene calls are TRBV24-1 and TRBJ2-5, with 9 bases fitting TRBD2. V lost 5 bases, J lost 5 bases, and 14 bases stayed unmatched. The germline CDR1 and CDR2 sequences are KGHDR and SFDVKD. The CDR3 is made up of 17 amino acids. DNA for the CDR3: TGTGCCACCAGTGCCCCGCCGCTGGCTAGCGGGGTGGAGACCCAGTACTTC. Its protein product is CATSAPPLASGVETQYF.

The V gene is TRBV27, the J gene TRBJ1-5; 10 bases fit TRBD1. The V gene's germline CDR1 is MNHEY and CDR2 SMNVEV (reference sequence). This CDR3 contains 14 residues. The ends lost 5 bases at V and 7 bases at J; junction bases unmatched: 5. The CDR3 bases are TGTGCCAGCAGTCCCGGGACAGGGGAACAGCCCCAGCATTTT. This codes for CASSPGTGEQPQHF.

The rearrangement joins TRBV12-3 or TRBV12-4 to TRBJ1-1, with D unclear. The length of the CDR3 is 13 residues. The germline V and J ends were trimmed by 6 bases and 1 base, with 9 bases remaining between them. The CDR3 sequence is CASRRKQNTEAFF. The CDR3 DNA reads TGTGCCAGCAGAAGAAAGCAGAACACTGAAGCTTTCTTT.

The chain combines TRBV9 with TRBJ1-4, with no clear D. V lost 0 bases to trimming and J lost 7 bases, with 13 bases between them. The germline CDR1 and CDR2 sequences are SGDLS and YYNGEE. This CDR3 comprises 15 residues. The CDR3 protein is CASSVGVRLGEKLFF. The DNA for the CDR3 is TGTGCCAGCAGCGTAGGGGTCAGGTTGGGTGAAAAACTGTTTTTT.

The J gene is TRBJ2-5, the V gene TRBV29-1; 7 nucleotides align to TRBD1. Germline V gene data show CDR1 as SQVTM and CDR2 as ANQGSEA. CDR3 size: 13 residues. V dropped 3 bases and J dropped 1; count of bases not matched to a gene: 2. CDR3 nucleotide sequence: TGCAGCGTTGATTGGGACAGCCAAGAGACCCAGTACTTC. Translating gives CSVDWDSQETQYF.

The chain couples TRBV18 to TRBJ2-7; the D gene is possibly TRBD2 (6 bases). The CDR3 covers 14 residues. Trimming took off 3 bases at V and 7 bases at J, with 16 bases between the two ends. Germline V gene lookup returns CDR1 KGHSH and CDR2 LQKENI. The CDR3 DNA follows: TGTGCCAGCTCACCCGCGGCCCATGGGGGGGAGCAGTACTTC. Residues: CASSPAAHGGEQYF.

The CDR3 DNA reads TGTGCCAGCAGTGACGGGGACACAACGGCTGAGCAGTTCTTC. Translating it yields CASSDGDTTAEQFF. The genes are TRBV27 and TRBJ2-1; tentative D call: TRBD1 (6 bases). CDR1 is MNHEY and CDR2 is SMNVEV in the germline V gene (reference sequence). V lost 5 bases, J lost 9 bases, and 17 bases lay in between. The CDR3 sequence is 14 residues long.

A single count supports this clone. CDR3 bases: TGTGCCAGCAGTTTTAACGGGAGAGGGCAGTTCTTC. Translation gives CASSFNGRGQFF. The V call is TRBV12-3 or TRBV12-4, the J call TRBJ2-1; the D gene is possibly TRBD2 (6 bases). This CDR3 is 12 amino acids long. The germline V and J ends were trimmed by 3 bases and 12 bases, with 12 bases remaining between them.

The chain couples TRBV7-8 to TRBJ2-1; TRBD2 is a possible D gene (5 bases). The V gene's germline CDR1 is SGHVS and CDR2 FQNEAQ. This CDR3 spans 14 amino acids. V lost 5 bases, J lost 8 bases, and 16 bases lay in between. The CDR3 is CASSLNLVGDEQFF. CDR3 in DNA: TGTGCCAGCAGCCTCAATCTAGTCGGGGATGAGCAGTTCTTC. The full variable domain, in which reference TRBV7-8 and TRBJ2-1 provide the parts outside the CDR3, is GAGVSQSPRYKVAKRGQDVALRCDPISGHVSLFWYQQALGQGPEFLTYFQNEAQLDKSGLPSDRFFAERPEGSVSTLKIQRTQQEDSAVYLCASSLNLVGDEQFFGPGTRLTVL.